The clone carrying this T cell receptor (beta chain) showed up just a few times. This sample stems from a study of read filtering for tumor transcriptome and immune sequencing. The wider study: R-ISS stage counts were under ten for I, 15 to 20 for II, 6 or 7 for III.

V gave up 2 bases and J gave up 8 bases, with 5 bases separating them. From germline, CDR1 is KGHDR and CDR2 SFDVKD. CDR3 length: 12 residues. This library used approximately 390 ng RNA and molecular barcoded adaptors spanning alpha/delta and beta/gamma chains. TCRdb passed the reads through MiXCR, listing each CDR3 protein once. The sample includes 85,000 to 100,000 distinct CDR3 sequences, roughly a fifth of them seen just once. This receptor was taken from a donor at least 40 years old with multiple myeloma. The specimen was a population of CD138-negative cells sorted from bone marrow. This chain uses TRBV24-1 with TRBJ2-2; D gene uncertain. CDR3 in DNA: TGTGCCACCAGTGATTGGGCTGGGGAGCTGTTTTTT. Amino acids: CATSDWAGELFF.